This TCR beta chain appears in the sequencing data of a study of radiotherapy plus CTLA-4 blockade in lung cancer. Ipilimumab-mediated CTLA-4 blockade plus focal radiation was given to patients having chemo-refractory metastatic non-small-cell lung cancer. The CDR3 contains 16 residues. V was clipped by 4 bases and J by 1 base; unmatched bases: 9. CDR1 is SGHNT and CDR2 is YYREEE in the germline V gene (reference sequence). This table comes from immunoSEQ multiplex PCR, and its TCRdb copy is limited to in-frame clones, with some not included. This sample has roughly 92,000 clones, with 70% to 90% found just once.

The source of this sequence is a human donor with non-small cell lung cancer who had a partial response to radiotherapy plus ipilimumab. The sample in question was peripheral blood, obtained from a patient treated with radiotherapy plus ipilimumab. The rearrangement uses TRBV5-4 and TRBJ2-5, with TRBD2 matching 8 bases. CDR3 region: CASSPQRESLQETQYF. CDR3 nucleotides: TGTGCCAGCAGCCCCCAGCGGGAGTCGCTCCAAGAGACCCAGTACTTC.